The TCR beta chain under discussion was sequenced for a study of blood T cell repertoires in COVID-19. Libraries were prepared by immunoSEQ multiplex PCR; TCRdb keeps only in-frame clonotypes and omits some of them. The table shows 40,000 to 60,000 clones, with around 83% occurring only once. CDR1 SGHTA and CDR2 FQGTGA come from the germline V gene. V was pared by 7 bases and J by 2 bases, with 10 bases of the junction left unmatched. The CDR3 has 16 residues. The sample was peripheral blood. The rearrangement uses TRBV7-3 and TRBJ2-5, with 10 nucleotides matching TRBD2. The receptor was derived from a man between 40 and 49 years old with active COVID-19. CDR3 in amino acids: CASIKRLAGLQETQYF. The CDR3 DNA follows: TGTGCCAGCATCAAAAGACTAGCGGGTCTTCAAGAGACCCAGTACTTC.